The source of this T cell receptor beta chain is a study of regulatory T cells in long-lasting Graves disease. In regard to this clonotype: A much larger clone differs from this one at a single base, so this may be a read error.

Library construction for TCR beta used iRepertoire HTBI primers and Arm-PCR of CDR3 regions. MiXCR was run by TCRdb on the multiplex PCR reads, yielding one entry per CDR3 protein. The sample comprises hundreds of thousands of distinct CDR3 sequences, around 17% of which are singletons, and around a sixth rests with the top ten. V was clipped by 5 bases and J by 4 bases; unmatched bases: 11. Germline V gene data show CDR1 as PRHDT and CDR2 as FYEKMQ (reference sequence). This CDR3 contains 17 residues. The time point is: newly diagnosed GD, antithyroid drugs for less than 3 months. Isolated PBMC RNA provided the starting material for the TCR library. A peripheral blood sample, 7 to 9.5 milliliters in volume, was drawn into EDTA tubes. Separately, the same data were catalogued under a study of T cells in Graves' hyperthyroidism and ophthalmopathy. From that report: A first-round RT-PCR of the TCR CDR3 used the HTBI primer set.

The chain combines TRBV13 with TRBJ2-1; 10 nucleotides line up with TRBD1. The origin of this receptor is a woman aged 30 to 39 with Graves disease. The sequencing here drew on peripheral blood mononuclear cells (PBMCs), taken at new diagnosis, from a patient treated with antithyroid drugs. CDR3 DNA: TGTGCCAGCAGCCGGGGACAGGGGCTTGGGCCTTACAATGAGCAGTTCTTC. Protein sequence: CASSRGQGLGPYNEQFF.